Each of the 7 T cell receptor beta chains below was sequenced from the same sample in a study of beta chain features in type 1 diabetes. General observations from the study: The study found moderately but significantly shorter TCRB CDR3s in all four CD4+ subsets of Type 1 diabetes patients.

Which antigens these TCRs recognize remains unknown. Expressed TCRB transcripts were sequenced because the isolated RNA had all been reverse transcribed beforehand. TCRdb's table, derived via immunoSEQ multiplex PCR, lists solely in-frame clones and lacks some. The sample contains 250,000 to 350,000 clones, about 15% of which appear only once. The sequenced material came from naive CD4+ T cells from blood. The receptor source for this set is a man between 18 and 29 years old with type 1 diabetes.

The chain recombines TRBV21-1 with TRBJ2-1; the table's D call, TRBD1, was not checked against the DNA. TRBV21-1 is an annotated pseudogene. CDR3 length equals 17 residues. The CDR3 spells CASSKYGAPVSYNEQFF. The DNA for the CDR3 is TGTGCCAGCAGCAAATATGGGGCACCCGTCTCCTACAATGAGCAGTTCTTC.

J is TRBJ2-3 and V is TRBV9; possibly TRBD2 for D (6 bases). The CDR3 has 15 residues. Trimming cost V 0 bases and J 2 bases, with 10 bases left between them. CDR1 and CDR2 (germline): SGDLS, YYNGEE. This CDR3 is CASSVGRDFTDTQYF. CDR3 nucleotides: TGTGCCAGCAGCGTAGGAAGGGACTTCACAGATACGCAGTATTTT.

The genes are TRBV7-8 and TRBJ1-6, with 7 bases fitting TRBD1. J gave up 5 bases and V 5 bases, and 3 bases lay outside the gene matches. Germline CDR1 SGHVS, CDR2 FQNEAQ. The CDR3 contains 14 residues. The DNA for the CDR3 is TGTGCCAGCAGCCGGGACAGAGATAATTCACCCCTCCACTTT. Protein product: CASSRDRDNSPLHF.

The V and J genes are TRBV4-1 and TRBJ2-7; 9 bases fit TRBD1. Trimming took 1 base from V and 3 from J; bases not matched to a gene: 13. CDR3 length: 18 residues. In germline, CDR1 is MGHRA, CDR2 YSYEKL. The DNA for the CDR3 is TGCGCCAGCAGCCAAGGGACCTTCGAGGGACAGGGTAACTACGAGCAGTACTTC. Protein sequence: CASSQGTFEGQGNYEQYF.

This clone was seen more than once but under ten times. This rearrangement joins TRBV19 to TRBJ2-1; TRBD1 agrees at 8 bases. The CDR3 covers 15 residues. Per the germline V gene, CDR1 is LNHDA and CDR2 is SQIVND (reference sequence). The V and J ends lost 5 bases and 5 bases, in that order; junction bases with no gene match: 8. In nucleotides, the CDR3 is TGTGCCAGTAGTCATCGGACAGGGTTCAACAATGAGCAGTTCTTC. Translating it yields CASSHRTGFNNEQFF. The entire variable domain, with the rest obtained from reference TRBV19 and TRBJ2-1, is as follows: DGGITQSPKYLFRKEGQNVTLSCEQNLNHDAMYWYRQDPGQGLRLIYYSQIVNDFQKGDIAEGYSVSREKKESFPLTVTSAQKNPTAFYLCASSHRTGFNNEQFFGPGTRLTVL.

This clone has just one count. V and J are TRBV5-6 and TRBJ1-1; D perhaps matches TRBD1 (5 bases). V gave up 0 bases and J gave up 8 bases, with 11 bases separating them. CDR3 length: 13 amino acids. Germline CDR1 is SGHDT and CDR2 is YYEEEE. CDR3 protein: CASSLASRVEAFF. CDR3 DNA: TGTGCCAGCAGCTTGGCGAGCAGGGTGGAAGCTTTCTTT. Filled out from reference TRBV5-6 and TRBJ1-1, the complete variable domain reads DAGVTQSPTHLIKTRGQQVTLRCSPKSGHDTVSWYQQALGQGPQFIFQYYEEEERQRGNFPDRFSGHQFPNYSSELNVNALLLGDSALYLCASSLASRVEAFFGQGTRLTVV.

V is TRBV9 and J is TRBJ2-3; TRBD2 agrees at 12 bases. Germline V gene sequence: CDR1 SGDLS, CDR2 YYNGEE. J was trimmed by 6 bases and V by 3 bases; bases with no gene match: 2. The CDR3 totals 14 residues. The CDR3 sequence: CASSGLAGADTQYF. The CDR3 nucleotides are TGTGCCAGCAGCGGACTAGCGGGAGCCGATACGCAGTATTTT.